This T cell receptor (beta chain) appears in the sequencing data of a study of regulatory T cells in long-lasting Graves disease. Study outcomes and limitations: Persistent Graves' disease cases displayed lower TCR diversity than newly diagnosed ones. Limited sample numbers may have lowered accuracy. More public clonotypes were shared by persistent patients (approximately 3,000) than by new patients (approximately 1,000).

Time point defined: persistent/refractory GD, antithyroid drugs over 5 years with positive TRAb. Scientists built the TCR library using RNA that was extracted from PBMCs. The CDR3 covers 17 residues. V lost 4 bases and J lost 5; bases outside the gene matches: 11. Looked up from germline, CDR1 is SGHVS and CDR2 is FQNEAQ. Arm-PCR of CDR3 regions with iRepertoire HTBI primers generated TCR beta libraries. TCRdb analysed the multiplex PCR reads with MiXCR anew, one entry per CDR3 protein. The sample gives 350,000 to 450,000 distinct CDR3 sequences, 20% to 25% of which show up once; approximately 15% is in the top ten. As to this clonotype: What it binds is not known.

This sample comprised peripheral blood mononuclear cells (PBMCs), obtained when the disease was refractory, from a patient treated with antithyroid drugs. This TCR derives from a female donor with Graves disease. The chain links TRBV7-8 to TRBJ2-3, with 11 bases that match TRBD2. The CDR3, as DNA: TGTGCCAGCAGCTCCGACGGACTAGCGGGTACCGGAGATACGCAGTATTTT. This encodes CASSSDGLAGTGDTQYF.